The TCR beta chain under discussion was sequenced for a study of T cell repertoires in cytomegalovirus infection. Study-level information: Evidence of both CMV infection and a matching HLA type came from public TCR beta signatures. Findings of the study overall: Identification of carriers of CMV plus the relevant HLA was achieved through cumulative public TCR beta family frequency.

Germline V gives CDR1 LGHNT, CDR2 FRNRAP. CDR3 length: 17 amino acids. MiXCR, run by TCRdb on the reads, gives a single entry per CDR3 protein. The sample lists roughly 230,000 distinct CDR3 sequences; around 6.2% were seen once. In this sample, this clonotype turned up many times. Its antigen is unknown. One end of the junction fails to match germline, which may point to a read error. The sequencing input was PBMCs. The rearrangement joins TRBV12-5 to TRBJ2-1, with 12 bases that match TRBD2. The sequence derives from a human donor in good health (CMV status not recorded). Some clones in this sample may be carry-over from other donors' samples. The CDR3 DNA follows: TGTGCTAGTGGCTTGGGGCCGCTAGCGGGGGGGATCAATGAGCAGTTCTTC. Translating gives CASGLGPLAGGINEQFF.